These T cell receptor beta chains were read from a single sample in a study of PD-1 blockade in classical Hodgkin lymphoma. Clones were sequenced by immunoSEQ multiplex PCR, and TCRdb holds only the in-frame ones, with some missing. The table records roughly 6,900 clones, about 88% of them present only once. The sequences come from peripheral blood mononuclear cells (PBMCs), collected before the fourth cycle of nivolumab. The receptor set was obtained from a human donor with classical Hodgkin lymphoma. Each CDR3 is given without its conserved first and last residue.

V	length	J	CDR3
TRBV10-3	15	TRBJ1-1	AISESINGQGKAEAF
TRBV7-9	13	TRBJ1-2	ASTIMGQALYGYT
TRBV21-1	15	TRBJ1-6	ASIKPLGRALNSPLH
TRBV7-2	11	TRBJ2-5	ASSPSGMETQY
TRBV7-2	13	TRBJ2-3	ASSPLAGGPDTQY
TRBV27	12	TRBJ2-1	ASSLEGIGNEQF
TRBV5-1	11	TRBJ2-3	ASSYPVTDTQY
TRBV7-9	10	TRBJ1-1	ASSQRNTEAF
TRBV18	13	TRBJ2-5	ASSPGPTRQETQY
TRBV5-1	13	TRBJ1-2	ASSLQYGTGVGYT
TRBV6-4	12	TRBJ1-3	ASSPGTGGNTIY
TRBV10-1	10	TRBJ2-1	ASSVGGIPQF
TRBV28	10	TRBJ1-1	ASSLNTVWAF
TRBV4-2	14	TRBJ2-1	ASSPGGSLPPNEQF
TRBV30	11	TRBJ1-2	AWSASRGQGYT
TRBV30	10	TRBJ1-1	AWRALSTEAF
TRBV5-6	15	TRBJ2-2	ASSILAGGSSTGELF
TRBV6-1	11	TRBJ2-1	ANRQGSYNEQF
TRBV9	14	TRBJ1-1	ASSFLSGSLNTEAF
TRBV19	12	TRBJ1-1	ASTRRDLNTEAF
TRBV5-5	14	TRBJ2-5	ASSLGGTGGRETQY
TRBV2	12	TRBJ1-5	ASRRNREPGPQH
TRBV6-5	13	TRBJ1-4	ASSYSGRLNEKLF
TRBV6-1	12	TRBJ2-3	ASSARLAGDTQY
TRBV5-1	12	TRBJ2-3	ASSLQLPTDTQY
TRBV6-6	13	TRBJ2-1	ASSLGQGVYNEQF
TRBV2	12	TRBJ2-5	ASSGGTSAETQY
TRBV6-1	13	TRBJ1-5	ASRIGTGTGQPQH
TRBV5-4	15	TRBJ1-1	ASSLGRGGVKNTEAF
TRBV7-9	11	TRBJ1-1	ASSLQVNTEAF
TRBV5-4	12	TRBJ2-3	ASSLSRSTDTQY
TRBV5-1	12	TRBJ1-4	ASSLVQGNEKLF
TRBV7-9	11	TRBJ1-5	ASSLGVGQPQH